These 7 T cell receptor beta chains share one sample of origin, sequenced in a study of neurological immune-mediated disorders (dated by TCRdb to 2018 to 2020). The library was built by means of 5' RACE. Sequenced on an Illumina HiSeq 2500. TCRdb redid the processing of the public reads, applying fastp at Q25 and MiXCR, and retained in-frame beta chains. One record per CDR3 amino acid sequence lists the most common genes and DNA. This sample has approximately 89,000 distinct CDR3 sequences in its table, and roughly 13% of those were observed once. Of the sample, around 5% falls within the top ten clones. In the paper's terms, the time point label means: longitudinal time-point 2. The sequenced sample was PBMCs. The source is a female donor with HTLV-1-associated myelopathy (HAM/TSP).

There are many counts of this clonotype. The V and J genes are TRBV4-1 and TRBJ2-3; D uncertain. CDR1 MGHRA and CDR2 YSYEKL come from the germline V gene. This CDR3 comprises 15 residues. V was clipped by 4 bases and J by 3 bases, with 14 bases between them. CDR3 loop: CASSPSPRRTDTQYF. The CDR3 region has the DNA TGCGCCAGCAGCCCCTCTCCCCGGAGAACAGATACGCAGTATTTT.

The table lists this clonotype with many counts. The chain couples TRBV5-1 to TRBJ1-6, with 7 bases lining up with TRBD1. In germline, CDR1 is SGHRS, CDR2 YFSETQ. Trimming removed 6 bases from V and 8 bases from J; junction bases left unmatched: 11. CDR3 length: 15 residues. CDR3 DNA sequence: TGCGCCAGCACGAGATTTGACAGGGTCGATTCACCCCTCCACTTT. Its protein is CASTRFDRVDSPLHF.

This clonotype was seen a handful of times. The rearrangement links TRBV2 to TRBJ2-2, with 10 bases that match TRBD2. With 11 bases clipped from V and 4 bases from J, the junction kept 7 bases outside the gene matches. The germline V gene encodes CDR1 SNHLY and CDR2 FYNNEI. The length of the CDR3 is 14 residues. CDR3 sequence reads: CAGASGGLTGELFF. Here the CDR3 DNA reads TGTGCCGGCGCTAGCGGGGGACTCACCGGGGAGCTGTTTTTT.

Notes on this clonotype: A much more abundant neighbour one base away suggests this may be a read error. The J gene is TRBJ2-1, the V gene TRBV6-4, with D uncertain. CDR1 is MRHNA, CDR2 SNTAGT, per germline. This CDR3 spans 14 amino acids. Between the trimmed V and J ends, which lost 6 bases and 0 bases, there was a span of 9 bases. This CDR3 is CASSLDISYNEQFF. DNA of the CDR3: TGTGCCAGCAGCCTAGATATCTCCTACAATGAGCAGTTCTTC.

This clonotype was seen many times. This sequence joins TRBV12-3 or TRBV12-4 and TRBJ2-2; no reliable D call. The V end lost 2 bases, the J end lost 2 bases, and 3 bases lay between the germline ends. This CDR3 spans 13 amino acids. This chain's CDR3 is CASSLQNTGELFF. For the CDR3, the DNA is TGTGCCAGCAGTTTACAAAACACCGGGGAGCTGTTTTTT.

The table lists this clonotype with many counts. V gene TRBV7-2 combines with J gene TRBJ2-5, with 8 nucleotides matching TRBD2. Germline lookup yields CDR1 SGHTA and CDR2 FQGNSA. Trimming removed 5 bases from V and 5 bases from J; junction bases left unmatched: 7. This CDR3 spans 14 amino acids. DNA for the CDR3: TGTGCCAGCAGCGCGCGGGGGGTGGGGGAGACCCAGTACTTC. Its translation is CASSARGVGETQYF. The whole variable domain, remainder taken from reference TRBV7-2 and TRBJ2-5, is GAGVSQSPSNKVTEKGKDVELRCDPISGHTALYWYRQSLGQGLEFLIYFQGNSAPDKSGLPSDRFSAERTGGSVSTLTIQRTQQEDSAVYLCASSARGVGETQYFGPGTRLLVL.

This clonotype was seen many times. The J gene is TRBJ1-5, the V gene TRBV6-6; TRBD1 agrees at 8 bases. This CDR3 is 14 amino acids long. V shed 7 bases and J 6 bases; nucleotides not matched to a gene: 8. Germline V CDR1 and CDR2: MNHNY, SVGAGI (reference sequence). The CDR3 nucleotides are TGTGCCAGCAACAATGGACAGGGCGGTCAGCCCCAGCATTTT. Protein product: CASNNGQGGQPQHF.